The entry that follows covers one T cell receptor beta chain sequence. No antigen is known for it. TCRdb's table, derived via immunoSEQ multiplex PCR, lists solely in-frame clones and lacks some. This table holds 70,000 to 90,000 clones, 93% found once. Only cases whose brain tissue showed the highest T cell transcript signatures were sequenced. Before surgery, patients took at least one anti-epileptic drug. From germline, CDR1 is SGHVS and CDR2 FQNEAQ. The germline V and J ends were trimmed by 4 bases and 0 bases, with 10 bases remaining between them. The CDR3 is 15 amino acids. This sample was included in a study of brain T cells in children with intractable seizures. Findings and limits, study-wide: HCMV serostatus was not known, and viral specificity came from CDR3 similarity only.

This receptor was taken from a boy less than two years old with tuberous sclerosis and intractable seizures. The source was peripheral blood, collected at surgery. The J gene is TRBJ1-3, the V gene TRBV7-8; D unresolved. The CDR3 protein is CASSSDGNSGNTIYF. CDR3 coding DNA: TGTGCCAGCAGCTCAGACGGTAACTCTGGAAACACCATATATTTT. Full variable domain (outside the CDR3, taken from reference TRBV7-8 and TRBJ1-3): GAGVSQSPRYKVAKRGQDVALRCDPISGHVSLFWYQQALGQGPEFLTYFQNEAQLDKSGLPSDRFFAERPEGSVSTLKIQRTQQEDSAVYLCASSSDGNSGNTIYFGEGSWLTVV.